This TCR beta chain was retrieved from a study of identical twins. Study outcomes and limitations: Out-of-frame alpha sequences common to twins exhibited a surplus of low generation probability.

Trimming removed 3 bases from V and 6 bases from J, with 12 bases in between. The CDR3 length is 14 residues. MiXCR, run by TCRdb on the 5' RACE reads, gives a single entry per CDR3 protein. The data hold about 660,000 distinct CDR3 sequences, with 8.6% observed a single time. This clonotype has ten or more counts. Antigen specificity is unknown. Another study also made use of these data, one on yellow fever vaccine responses in identical twins.

This clonotype was sampled from a woman aged 18-35 years in good health. The chain employs TRBV12-3 or TRBV12-4 and TRBJ1-3; D ambiguous. Sequences were obtained from PBMCs. CDR3 residues: CASSFSIAINTIYF. The CDR3 DNA reads TGTGCCAGCAGTTTTTCCATCGCCATAAACACCATATATTTT.